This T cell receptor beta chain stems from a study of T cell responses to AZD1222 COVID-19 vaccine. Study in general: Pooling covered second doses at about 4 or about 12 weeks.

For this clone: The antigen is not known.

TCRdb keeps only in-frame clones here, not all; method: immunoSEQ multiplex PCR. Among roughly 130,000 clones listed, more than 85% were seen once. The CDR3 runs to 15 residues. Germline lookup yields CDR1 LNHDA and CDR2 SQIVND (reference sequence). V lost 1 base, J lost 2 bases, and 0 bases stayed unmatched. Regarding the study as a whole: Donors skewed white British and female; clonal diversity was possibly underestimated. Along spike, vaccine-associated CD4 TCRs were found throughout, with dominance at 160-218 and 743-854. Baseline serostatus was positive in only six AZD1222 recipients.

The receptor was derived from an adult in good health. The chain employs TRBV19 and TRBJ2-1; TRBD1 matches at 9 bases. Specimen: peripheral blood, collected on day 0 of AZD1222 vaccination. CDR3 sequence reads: CASSIGTGAYNEQFF. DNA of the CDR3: TGTGCCAGTAGTATAGGGACAGGGGCCTACAATGAGCAGTTCTTC.